Below, 21 T cell receptor beta chains from the same sample are listed, as sequenced in a study of T cell responses to AZD1222 COVID-19 vaccine. Assay: immunoSEQ multiplex PCR; the TCRdb copy retains only in-frame clones and omits some. Here the sample spans roughly 110,000 clones, nearly 90% being singletons. The sequenced sample was peripheral blood, obtained 28 days after the second AZD1222 dose. The receptors shown here come from an adult who received the AZD1222 COVID-19 vaccine.

V and J are TRBV15 and TRBJ2-1, with D unresolved. V was trimmed by 2 bases and J by 10 bases, leaving 12 bases between them. CDR3 length: 13 residues. Germline V gives CDR1 LNHNV, CDR2 YYDKDF (reference sequence). The CDR3 sequence is CATSRLRGEEQFF. Written as DNA, the CDR3 is TGTGCCACCAGCAGATTAAGAGGAGAGGAGCAGTTCTTC.

This chain links TRBV11-3 with TRBJ1-1; the D is unclear. Trimming pared 6 bases from V and 7 bases from J, leaving 15 bases between. Germline lookup yields CDR1 SGHNT and CDR2 YENEEA. There are 13 residues in the CDR3. The CDR3 DNA is TGTGCCAGCAGTCAATTTAATGGAAATGAAGCTTTCTTT. Encoded protein: CASSQFNGNEAFF.

The chain couples TRBV2 to TRBJ1-4; 9 nucleotides match TRBD1. The trim removed 7 bases at V and 8 bases at J, leaving 8 bases unmatched. The CDR3 spans 14 residues. The germline V gene encodes CDR1 SNHLY and CDR2 FYNNEI. Here the CDR3 reads CASTRPGQGEKLFF. CDR3 DNA sequence: TGTGCCAGCACCCGACCGGGACAGGGAGAAAAACTGTTTTTT.

This rearrangement joins TRBV7-2 to TRBJ2-3, with D possibly TRBD1 on 5 matching bases. The V gene lost 4 bases and the J gene lost 0 bases, with 11 bases spanning the gap. CDR3 length: 15 amino acids. The germline CDR1 and CDR2 sequences are SGHTA and FQGNSA. DNA of the CDR3: TGTGCCAGCAGCTCCTGGACAAGTAGCACAGATACGCAGTATTTT. Protein sequence: CASSSWTSSTDTQYF.

CDR3 DNA: TGTGCCAGCAGCTTAGGCCTCGGGGGGGCAGGGGTCAATGAGCAGTTCTTC. The encoded protein is CASSLGLGGAGVNEQFF. The chain links TRBV7-6 to TRBJ2-1, with 8 nucleotides matching TRBD2. V lost 1 base to trimming and J lost 6 bases; unmatched junction nucleotides: 11. The CDR3 contains 17 residues. Germline values: CDR1 SGHVS, CDR2 FNYEAQ.

The V gene is TRBV2, the J gene TRBJ1-1, with 7 bases matching TRBD1. In germline, CDR1 is SNHLY, CDR2 FYNNEI. The CDR3 spans 13 residues. Trimming at V came to 5 bases and at J to 3 bases, leaving 3 bases not matched to a gene. The CDR3 coding sequence is TGTGCCAGCAGTCCCACAGGGGACACTGAAGCTTTCTTT. Its protein is CASSPTGDTEAFF.

The chain carries TRBV6-2 or TRBV6-3 and TRBJ2-7, with 11 bases that match TRBD2. Unmatched junction bases numbered 12, after V lost 2 bases and J lost 3 bases. The CDR3 length is 18 residues. Germline V gene sequence: CDR1 MNHEY, CDR2 SVGEGT. CDR3 loop: CASSYTGRGLAGNYEQYF. For the CDR3, the DNA is TGTGCCAGCAGTTACACGGGGAGAGGACTAGCGGGCAACTACGAGCAGTACTTC.

The chain uses TRBV4-1 and TRBJ1-2, with TRBD1 matching over 9 bases. In germline, CDR1 is MGHRA, CDR2 YSYEKL. The junction had 5 bases not matched to a gene; V was cut back by 1 base and J by 5 bases. The length of the CDR3 is 15 residues. The CDR3, as DNA: TGCGCCAGCAGCCAAGTGGGACAGGGATTTTATGGCTACACCTTC. Translation: CASSQVGQGFYGYTF.

V is TRBV30 and J is TRBJ1-1, with 7 bases fitting TRBD1. CDR3 length equals 13 residues. Per germline, CDR1 GTSNPN and CDR2 SVGIG (reference sequence). V trimming: 2 bases; J trimming: 5 bases; junction bases outside the gene matches: 5. Written as DNA, the CDR3 is TGTGCCTGGAGTACAACAGGGGTTACTGAAGCTTTCTTT. Protein: CAWSTTGVTEAFF.

This clone was seen just once. The chain couples TRBV28 to TRBJ2-1, with D possibly being TRBD1 (5 bases). CDR3 length: 16 residues. Germline V gene lookup returns CDR1 MDHEN and CDR2 SYDVKM. The V and J ends lost 1 base and 3 bases respectively, with 13 bases between them. CDR3 DNA sequence: TGTGCCAGCAGTTTATACGAGACAGTTATCTACAATGAGCAGTTCTTC. Encoded protein: CASSLYETVIYNEQFF.

The genes are TRBV7-9 and TRBJ2-7, with D unresolved. CDR1 and CDR2 (germline): SEHNR, FQNEAQ (reference sequence). The CDR3 extends over 12 amino acids. V gave up 2 bases and J gave up 6 bases, with 8 bases separating them. The CDR3 loop is CASSLNVFEQYF. CDR3 sequence (DNA): TGTGCCAGCAGCTTAAACGTATTCGAGCAGTACTTC.

Only one count was recorded for this clone. J is TRBJ2-7 and V is TRBV9; 7 bases align to TRBD1. This CDR3 has 12 amino acids. V gave up 4 bases and J gave up 3 bases; unmatched junction bases: 1. Germline CDR1 SGDLS, CDR2 YYNGEE. The CDR3 bases are TGTGCCAGCAGCCCAGGGGGCTACGAGCAGTACTTC. It translates to CASSPGGYEQYF.

The CDR3, as DNA: TGCGCCAGCAGCTTGCGGGGACAGAGGCATTCACCCCTCCACTTT. It is translated as CASSLRGQRHSPLHF. The chain uses TRBV5-1 and TRBJ1-6; 7 bases map to TRBD1. Germline V gives CDR1 SGHRS, CDR2 YFSETQ. Trimming cost V 1 base and J 8 bases; bases outside gene matches: 6. The CDR3 contains 15 residues.

This chain connects TRBV7-2 to TRBJ1-2; perhaps TRBD1 as D (6 bases). The CDR3 has 13 amino acids. The germline V gene has CDR1 SGHTA and CDR2 FQGNSA. With 4 bases removed from V and 5 bases from J, the gap between germline ends came to 11 bases. CDR3 region: CASSSRQVYGYTF. The CDR3 nucleotides read TGTGCCAGCAGCTCCAGACAGGTGTATGGCTACACCTTC.

The V gene is TRBV11-2, the J gene TRBJ2-2; 10 bases line up with TRBD2. Germline loops: CDR1 SGHAT, CDR2 FQNNGV. V trimming: 6 bases; J trimming: 4 bases; junction bases outside the gene matches: 5. The CDR3 covers 15 residues. CDR3 DNA sequence: TGTGCCAGCAGTCGGACTAGCGGACTCACCGGGGAGCTGTTTTTT. Its protein product is CASSRTSGLTGELFF.

The J gene is TRBJ1-4, the V gene TRBV28; 9 positions match TRBD1. Germline V gene data show CDR1 as MDHEN and CDR2 as SYDVKM. The CDR3 runs 15 residues. V was clipped by 5 bases and J by 7 bases; unmatched bases: 8. The CDR3 region is CASSPRTGEGEKLFF. The CDR3 region has the DNA TGTGCCAGCAGTCCACGGACAGGGGAGGGTGAAAAACTGTTTTTT. Filled out from reference TRBV28 and TRBJ1-4, the complete variable domain reads DVKVTQSSRYLVKRTGEKVFLECVQDMDHENMFWYRQDPGLGLRLIYFSYDVKMKEKGDIPEGYSVSREKKERFSLILESASTNQTSMYLCASSPRTGEGEKLFFGSGTQLSVL.

The chain is built from TRBV6-5 and TRBJ1-1; perhaps TRBD1 as D (5 bases). The CDR3 runs 15 residues. Trimming removed 11 bases at V and 4 bases at J, with 23 bases between. Per the germline V gene, CDR1 is MNHEY and CDR2 is SVGAGI. Written as DNA, the CDR3 is TGTGCCTCCCAGGGATTAAGTTTGGGGGGCACTGAAGCTTTCTTT. As protein: CASQGLSLGGTEAFF.

Remarks on this clone: The junction shows a germline mismatch at one end, possibly a read error. The chain combines TRBV3-1 (or the pseudogene TRBV3-2) with TRBJ2-5; D is uncertain. Germline-derived CDR1 and CDR2 are LGHDT and YNNKEL (reference sequence). This CDR3 is built from 15 residues. This CDR3 is CASSQVLLDQETQYF. CDR3 coding DNA: TGTGCCAGCAGTCAAGTCTTACTGGATCAAGAGACCCAGTACTTC.

The J gene is TRBJ1-4, the V gene TRBV27, with D unclear. This CDR3 spans 15 amino acids. Trimming took off 6 bases at V and 8 bases at J, with 19 bases between the two ends. The germline V gene has CDR1 MNHEY and CDR2 SMNVEV (reference sequence). The CDR3 nucleotides read TGTGCCAGCAGCCTCTTTGGCCTCGTTCGGGAAAAACTGTTTTTT. It encodes CASSLFGLVREKLFF.

V gene TRBV24-1 combines with J gene TRBJ2-1, with 9 bases that match TRBD1. Germline CDR1 and CDR2: KGHDR and SFDVKD. The CDR3 totals 16 residues. The V gene end was trimmed by 4 bases and the J gene end by 6 bases; junction bases not matched to a gene: 9. The CDR3: CATSDRDRVGVNEQFF. CDR3 nucleotide sequence: TGTGCCACCAGTGACCGGGACAGGGTAGGGGTCAATGAGCAGTTCTTC.

This clone was counted once. The rearrangement links TRBV7-2 to TRBJ1-1; no reliable D call. This CDR3 has 13 amino acids. V dropped 5 bases and J dropped 6 bases, with 13 bases sitting between them. Germline CDR1 and CDR2: SGHTA and FQGNSA. CDR3 nucleotides: TGTGCCAGCAGCACCCGGAACTCAGCTGAAGCTTTCTTT. Translated, it gives CASSTRNSAEAFF. Based on the CDR3 plus reference TRBV7-2 and TRBJ1-1, the full variable domain is GAGVSQSPSNKVTEKGKDVELRCDPISGHTALYWYRQSLGQGLEFLIYFQGNSAPDKSGLPSDRFSAERTGGSVSTLTIQRTQQEDSAVYLCASSTRNSAEAFFGQGTRLTVV.